These 27 T cell receptor beta chains came from one sample sequenced in a study of metastatic and nonmetastatic thyroid tumors. TCRdb re-called clones from the PCR reads using MiXCR. Among 35,000 to 50,000 clones, 28% were seen once, and the ten largest hold 9.5% to 10%. Every patient was untreated before thyroid surgery. Sequenced input: blood. The receptor source for this set is a male donor with papillary thyroid cancer or a benign thyroid nodule (not recorded which). Some clones in this sample may be carry-over from other donors' samples.

In its sample, this clone ranks as medium-sized. The V call is TRBV5-1, the J call TRBJ2-7; D is ambiguous. CDR1 and CDR2 (germline): SGHRS, YFSETQ. The CDR3 contains 12 residues. Trimming left V 2 bases short and J 3 bases short, with 6 bases between. The CDR3, as DNA: TGCGCCAGCAGCTTATTAGGCTACGAGCAGTACTTC. Protein sequence: CASSLLGYEQYF.

Many counts were recorded for this clone. This chain joins TRBV20-1 and TRBJ2-5; no firm D call. This CDR3 contains 14 residues. CDR1 is DFQATT, CDR2 SNEGSKA, per germline (reference sequence). Trimming removed 6 bases from V and 2 bases from J, with 16 bases in between. The DNA for the CDR3 is TGCAGTGCAAATTGGCAGGAGATACAAGAGACCCAGTACTTC. Its translation is CSANWQEIQETQYF.

In this sample, this clone is medium-sized. Here the CDR3 DNA reads TGTGCCAGCTCACGGACAGGGGTAGACGAGCAGTACTTC. Translated, it gives CASSRTGVDEQYF. The chain is built from TRBV18 and TRBJ2-7; TRBD1 agrees at 9 bases. V dropped 4 bases and J dropped 5; count of bases not matched to a gene: 3. CDR3 length: 13 amino acids. The germline V gene encodes CDR1 KGHSH and CDR2 LQKENI.

The rearrangement links TRBV18 to TRBJ2-1; 9 nucleotides align to TRBD2. The germline V gene encodes CDR1 KGHSH and CDR2 LQKENI. This CDR3 is built from 16 residues. The junction had 9 bases not matched to a gene; V was cut back by 3 bases and J by 6 bases. This CDR3 reads CASSPGVAGEGNEQFF. CDR3 nucleotide sequence: TGTGCCAGCTCACCGGGGGTAGCGGGAGAAGGCAATGAGCAGTTCTTC.

This clone was found many times. The rearrangement joins TRBV10-3 to TRBJ2-7; no clear D. The CDR3 covers 11 residues. The germline V gene encodes CDR1 ENHRY and CDR2 SYGVKD. V was clipped by 6 bases and J by 0 bases, with 3 bases between them. This CDR3 is CAIRSSYEQYF. The CDR3 DNA is TGTGCCATCAGGAGCTCCTACGAGCAGTACTTC.

The table lists this clone with many counts. The CDR3: CAWTRQGIYGYTF. Here the CDR3 DNA reads TGTGCCTGGACCCGACAGGGGATCTATGGCTACACCTTC. The V gene is TRBV30, the J gene TRBJ1-2; 8 nucleotides align to TRBD1. V trimming: 4 bases; J trimming: 4 bases; junction bases outside the gene matches: 5. The germline gives CDR1 GTSNPN, CDR2 SVGIG (reference sequence). The CDR3 runs 13 residues.

About this clone itself: The germline gene is not matched at one end of the junction; a read error may be the cause. This sequence joins TRBV20-1 and TRBJ2-1; no clear D gene. Germline CDR1 and CDR2: DFQATT and SNEGSKA (reference sequence). This CDR3 has 14 amino acids. The CDR3 protein is CSSRDLTWINEQFF. CDR3 bases: TGCAGTTCTAGAGATCTGACCTGGATCAATGAGCAGTTCTTC.

By sample fraction, this clone is medium-sized (0.01 to 0.1%). The genes are TRBV6-1 and TRBJ2-7; 7 nucleotides match TRBD2. V lost 8 bases and J lost 2; bases outside the gene matches: 9. The CDR3 runs 14 residues. Germline loops: CDR1 MNHNS, CDR2 SASEGT. The CDR3 coding sequence is TGTGCCAGCGGGCGGTCTAGCGGTACCTACGAGCAGTACTTC. Translated, it gives CASGRSSGTYEQYF.

This clone occurred many times. This chain links TRBV11-2 with TRBJ2-7; D remains ambiguous. Germline V gives CDR1 SGHAT, CDR2 FQNNGV. CDR3 size: 14 residues. V lost 3 bases to trimming and J lost 4 bases, with 13 bases between them. The CDR3 DNA follows: TGTGCCAGCAGCTTGCCTGACGCCCGGTACGAGCAGTACTTC. Its translation: CASSLPDARYEQYF.

The chain carries TRBV11-1 and TRBJ2-2, with D possibly matching TRBD1 (6 bases). CDR1 SGHAT and CDR2 FQDESV come from the germline V gene (reference sequence). The V and J ends lost 5 bases and 1 base respectively, with 14 bases between them. CDR3 size: 16 residues. The CDR3, as DNA: TGTGCCAGCAGCGCCCTTGGGGGCCTGAACACCGGGGAGCTGTTTTTT. Translated, it gives CASSALGGLNTGELFF.

This clone has a handful of counts. The V call is TRBV12-3 or TRBV12-4, the J call TRBJ1-4; a weak D match, TRBD1 (5 bases). The V end lost 6 bases, the J end lost 7 bases, and 9 bases lay between the germline ends. CDR3 length equals 12 residues. The chain's CDR3 is CASRRGVEKLFF. As DNA, the CDR3 is TGTGCCAGCAGGCGGGGGGTTGAAAAACTGTTTTTT.

This clone was seen many times. This chain uses TRBV20-1 with TRBJ2-1; D not certain. Trimming took off 0 bases at V and 7 bases at J, with 10 bases between the two ends. The CDR3 contains 13 residues. In germline, CDR1 is DFQATT, CDR2 SNEGSKA (reference sequence). The CDR3 DNA is TGCAGTGCTAGAGATCTGAGTGGGAATGAGCAGTTCTTC. Residues: CSARDLSGNEQFF.

Regarding this clone: At one end, the junction sequence differs from germline, possibly due to a read error. V usage is TRBV20-1 and J usage is TRBJ1-5; D gene ambiguous. The CDR3 has 12 amino acids. The germline V gene encodes CDR1 DFQATT and CDR2 SNEGSKA (reference sequence). The DNA of the CDR3 is TGCAGTGCAGGTAGATGCAATAAGCCACATGATTTT. Translating gives CSAGRCNKPHDF.

The J gene is TRBJ1-2, the V gene TRBV3-1; no reliable D call. Germline V gene data show CDR1 as LGHDT and CDR2 as YNNKEL (reference sequence). The CDR3 extends over 13 amino acids. Trimming shortened V by 4 bases and J by 6 bases, and 12 bases separated the two germline ends. CDR3 nucleotides: TGTGCCAGCAGCCCCCGGGAGGGAGATGGCTACACCTTC. Its protein is CASSPREGDGYTF.

The chain employs TRBV24-1 and TRBJ2-5, with 9 positions matching TRBD2. This CDR3 is 18 amino acids long. V shed 1 base, J shed 5 bases, and the junction held 13 bases outside the gene matches. The germline V gene encodes CDR1 KGHDR and CDR2 SFDVKD. The CDR3, as DNA: TGTGCCACCAGTGATTTCGCCGAGGTTAGCGGGGGCCCCGAGACCCAGTACTTC. Translated: CATSDFAEVSGGPETQYF.

This clone was seen repeatedly, ten times or more. This sequence may be a read error, since a much larger clone differs from it by one base. Other DNA sequences in this specimen translate into the identical CDR3. The chain has TRBV28 and TRBJ2-2; 7 bases are shared with TRBD2. CDR1 MDHEN and CDR2 SYDVKM come from the germline V gene. J gave up 5 bases and V 8 bases, and 14 bases lay outside the gene matches. This CDR3 has 16 residues. CDR3 in DNA: TGTGCCAGCCAACCCGGGACGAGCGGGAAAACCGGGGAGCTGTTTTTT. Translated, it gives CASQPGTSGKTGELFF.

This rearrangement joins TRBV2 to TRBJ2-1; D is perhaps TRBD1 (6 bases). Germline V gene data show CDR1 as SNHLY and CDR2 as FYNNEI. Trimming stripped 9 bases from V and 4 bases from J, with 22 bases between. The CDR3 covers 16 residues. CDR3 residues: CARIEMAQGLYNEQFF. CDR3 bases: TGTGCCAGAATTGAAATGGCCCAGGGGTTGTACAATGAGCAGTTCTTC.

J is TRBJ2-7 and V is TRBV20-1, with a weak D call TRBD2 (5 bases). Trimming took 6 bases from V and 3 from J, leaving 15 bases between them. Germline CDR1 and CDR2: DFQATT and SNEGSKA (reference sequence). This CDR3 is built from 13 residues. The CDR3 loop reads CSASGSSNYEQYF. CDR3 DNA: TGCAGTGCGTCGGGGAGTTCCAACTACGAGCAGTACTTC.

The gene calls are TRBV20-1 and TRBJ2-7; 10 bases fit TRBD2. With V trimmed by 5 bases and J by 4 bases, 17 bases remained unmatched. The CDR3 sequence is 17 residues long. From germline, CDR1 is DFQATT and CDR2 SNEGSKA (reference sequence). CDR3 protein: CSAGGNSRGLAPYEQYF. The CDR3, as DNA: TGCAGTGCTGGGGGAAATTCTAGGGGACTAGCGCCTTACGAGCAGTACTTC.

This clone has a handful of counts. The chain combines TRBV20-1 with TRBJ2-2; 11 bases are a match to TRBD2. Germline V gene data show CDR1 as DFQATT and CDR2 as SNEGSKA (reference sequence). The CDR3 spans 18 residues. V was pared by 3 bases and J by 3 bases, with 12 bases of the junction left unmatched. In DNA, the CDR3 is TGCAGTGCTAGTTGGGTACTAGCGGGAGCATTGCACACCGGGGAGCTGTTTTTT. Its translation: CSASWVLAGALHTGELFF.

The chain is built from TRBV19 and TRBJ2-1; either TRBD1 or TRBD2 may fit D (6 bases each). The V end was cut by 7 bases, the J end by 6 bases, with 19 bases between. The germline V gene encodes CDR1 LNHDA and CDR2 SQIVND (reference sequence). This CDR3 contains 15 residues. In nucleotides, the CDR3 is TGTGCCAGTAAGGGGGGACAAGGCCCGGCCAATGAGCAGTTCTTC. Amino acids: CASKGGQGPANEQFF. The variable domain in full, with the rest retrieved from reference TRBV19 and TRBJ2-1, is DGGITQSPKYLFRKEGQNVTLSCEQNLNHDAMYWYRQDPGQGLRLIYYSQIVNDFQKGDIAEGYSVSREKKESFPLTVTSAQKNPTAFYLCASKGGQGPANEQFFGPGTRLTVL.

This rearrangement joins TRBV2 to TRBJ2-7, with D perhaps TRBD2 (6 bases). This CDR3 comprises 14 residues. Trimming took 3 bases from V and 3 from J, leaving 12 bases between them. The V gene's germline CDR1 is SNHLY and CDR2 FYNNEI. The CDR3 loop reads CASSEGGSGYEQYF. As DNA, the CDR3 is TGTGCCAGCAGTGAGGGAGGCTCGGGCTACGAGCAGTACTTC. The full variable domain, with the rest looked up from reference TRBV2 and TRBJ2-7, is EPEVTQTPSHQVTQMGQEVILRCVPISNHLYFYWYRQILGQKVEFLVSFYNNEISEKSEIFDDQFSVERPDGSNFTLKIRSTKLEDSAMYFCASSEGGSGYEQYFGPGTRLTVT.

The chain employs TRBV11-1 and TRBJ2-6; D remains unclear. Germline lookup yields CDR1 SGHAT and CDR2 FQDESV (reference sequence). The CDR3 runs to 16 residues. Trimming pared 7 bases from V and 0 bases from J, leaving 13 bases between. CDR3 DNA sequence: TGTGCCAGCACCCGCGCGAGCTTCTCTGGGGCCAACGTCCTGACTTTC. The encoded protein is CASTRASFSGANVLTF.

In this sample, this clone turned up many times. The chain is built from TRBV27 and TRBJ1-1, with no clear D. In germline, CDR1 is MNHEY, CDR2 SMNVEV (reference sequence). V dropped 3 bases and J dropped 4 bases, with 6 bases sitting between them. The length of the CDR3 is 12 residues. As DNA, the CDR3 is TGTGCCAGCAGTTTCTGGGGCACTGAAGCTTTCTTT. Translating gives CASSFWGTEAFF.

This clone was detected a few times. This chain uses TRBV6-1 with TRBJ2-5; 9 bases are a match to TRBD2. From germline, CDR1 is MNHNS and CDR2 SASEGT. The CDR3 length is 16 residues. After removal of 6 bases from V and 4 bases from J, the junction contained 12 bases not matched to a gene. This CDR3 reads CASRIGHSGSSETQYF. CDR3 bases: TGTGCCAGCAGGATTGGGCATAGCGGGAGTTCAGAGACCCAGTACTTC.

Written as DNA, the CDR3 is TGTGCCAGCAGCTCCGCGGGGGTTGGGGGAGGCGATACGCAGTATTTT. Its translation is CASSSAGVGGGDTQYF. V gene TRBV11-2 combines with J gene TRBJ2-3; 7 bases fit TRBD2. The CDR3 is made up of 16 amino acids. Germline lookup yields CDR1 SGHAT and CDR2 FQNNGV. The J segment lost 6 bases and the V segment lost 4 bases, leaving 13 bases of the junction unmatched.

The CDR3 is CASSPWGSSEQETQYF. The CDR3 DNA reads as TGTGCCAGCAGCCCTTGGGGTAGCTCGGAGCAAGAGACCCAGTACTTC. This sequence joins TRBV5-8 and TRBJ2-5; no definite D call. The CDR3 is 16 residues long. CDR1 and CDR2 from the germline V gene are SGHTS and YDEGEE. V dropped 4 bases and J dropped 2 bases, with 18 bases sitting between them.